This passage covers 11 T cell receptor beta chains from one sample sequenced in a study of blood T cells in healthy people across ages. A sample-barcoded 5' primer and a J-beta primer mix were used in a second PCR of about 7 to 12 cycles. TCRdb passed the 5' RACE reads through MiXCR, listing each CDR3 protein once. This table has around 520,000 distinct CDR3 sequences, about 28% appearing once. A further study also used this sample, focusing on T cells of mothers and their children.

The sequencing sample was made of blood. The receptors stem from a boy younger than 10 in good health.

The sample holds a few counts of this clonotype. The conserved phenylalanine or tryptophan normally closing the CDR3 is absent here, so this likely arose from a read error. The rearrangement uses TRBV7-2 and TRBJ2-3, with 9 nucleotides matching TRBD2. Germline CDR1 is SGHTA and CDR2 is FQGNSA. V lost 5 bases, J lost 4 bases, and 7 bases stayed unmatched. The CDR3 has 15 amino acids. The CDR3 nucleotides read TGTGCCAGCAGCCTGGGACTAGCTACGGCAGATACGCAGTATCTT. Translation: CASSLGLATADTQYL.

This clonotype appeared a few times. The V and J genes are TRBV10-3 and TRBJ2-1, with 8 nucleotides matching TRBD1. The J call could be wrong; TRBJ2-7 is a better fit for the DNA end. The CDR3 consists of 15 residues. Germline CDR1 is ENHRY and CDR2 is SYGVKD. Here the CDR3 reads CAISEGQTGGEEQYF. The CDR3 DNA is TGTGCCATCAGTGAGGGCCAAACAGGGGGTGAAGAGCAGTACTTC.

This chain links TRBV3-1 with TRBJ2-5, with D perhaps matching TRBD1 or TRBD2 (5 bases each). Near its end, the DNA agrees better with TRBJ2-7, so the J call may be wrong. Per germline, CDR1 LGHDT and CDR2 YNNKEL (reference sequence). The length of the CDR3 is 15 residues. CDR3 bases: TGTGCCAGCAGCCCAGTGATTGGGGGATCCTACGAGCAGTACTTC. Its protein is CASSPVIGGSYEQYF.

J is TRBJ2-1 and V is TRBV4-3; D might be TRBD2 (5 bases). CDR1 LGHNA and CDR2 YSLEER come from the germline V gene. V gave up 0 bases and J gave up 0 bases, with 12 bases separating them. The CDR3 is 17 amino acids. For the CDR3, the DNA is TGCGCCAGCAGCCAAGATTTAAGCGGAACCTCCTACAATGAGCAGTTCTTC. As protein: CASSQDLSGTSYNEQFF.

The V call is TRBV9, the J call TRBJ2-5; either TRBD1 or TRBD2 may supply D (5 bases each). The germline gives CDR1 SGDLS, CDR2 YYNGEE. The CDR3 spans 15 residues. The germline V and J ends were trimmed by 4 bases and 1 base, with 14 bases remaining between them. The CDR3 DNA reads as TGTGCCAGCAGCCCCGGGACCTCGACCCAAGAGACCCAGTACTTC. Translating gives CASSPGTSTQETQYF. Supplemented by reference TRBV9 and TRBJ2-5, the full variable domain reads DSGVTQTPKHLITATGQRVTLRCSPRSGDLSVYWYQQSLDQGLQFLIQYYNGEERAKGNILERFSAQQFPDLHSELNLSSLELGDSALYFCASSPGTSTQETQYFGPGTRLLVL.

This clonotype has just a few counts. The chain combines TRBV6-5 with TRBJ2-5; D could derive from TRBD1 or TRBD2 (5 bases each). Near its end, the DNA agrees better with TRBJ2-7, so the J call may be wrong. CDR3 length equals 14 residues. Germline CDR1 reads MNHEY; CDR2 reads SVGAGI. DNA for the CDR3: TGTGCCAGCAGTGGCCGGGACGGACGTTACGAGCAGTACTTC. It translates to CASSGRDGRYEQYF.

The genes are TRBV5-1 and TRBJ2-1; TRBD2 aligns across 7 bases. CDR3 length: 16 amino acids. V dropped 0 bases and J dropped 4; count of bases not matched to a gene: 7. Germline CDR1 and CDR2: SGHRS and YFSETQ. The CDR3 DNA follows: TGCGCCAGCAGCTTGGATCCTAGCGGAGGGTACAATGAGCAGTTCTTC. It is translated as CASSLDPSGGYNEQFF.

This clonotype has a handful of counts. The chain is built from TRBV11-2 and TRBJ1-4; no definite D call. The germline V and J ends were trimmed by 1 base and 10 bases, with 10 bases remaining between them. Per the germline V gene, CDR1 is SGHAT and CDR2 is FQNNGV. The CDR3 runs 13 residues. CDR3 residues: CASSLAAFGKLFF. Here the CDR3 DNA reads TGTGCCAGCAGCTTAGCGGCTTTTGGAAAACTGTTTTTT.

J is TRBJ2-4 and V is TRBV14; D possibly corresponds to TRBD1 (7 bases). V was clipped by 1 base and J by 8 bases, with 12 bases between them. Germline V lookup: CDR1 SGHDN, CDR2 FVKESK. The CDR3 totals 14 residues. The CDR3 DNA is TGTGCCAGCAGCCAAGGAGGAGGGGGCTACATTCAGTACTTC. Residues: CASSQGGGGYIQYF.

V gene TRBV15 combines with J gene TRBJ2-7; D is perhaps TRBD2 (5 bases). Germline V lookup: CDR1 LNHNV, CDR2 YYDKDF (reference sequence). V was trimmed by 0 bases and J by 4 bases, leaving 13 bases between them. CDR3 size: 15 residues. The CDR3 loop is CATSRDVRGNYEQYF. Here the CDR3 DNA reads TGTGCCACCAGCAGAGATGTCCGGGGAAATTACGAGCAGTACTTC.

This clonotype was detected only a few times. V usage is TRBV5-1 and J usage is TRBJ2-7; TRBD2 matches 11 bases. The CDR3 is made up of 14 amino acids. Germline V lookup: CDR1 SGHRS, CDR2 YFSETQ. The trim removed 4 bases at V and 3 bases at J, leaving 3 bases unmatched. The CDR3 nucleotides read TGCGCCAGCAGCCGCGGGACTAGCGGCTACGAGCAGTACTTC. Its translation is CASSRGTSGYEQYF. Based on the CDR3 plus reference TRBV5-1 and TRBJ2-7, the full variable domain is KAGVTQTPRYLIKTRGQQVTLSCSPISGHRSVSWYQQTPGQGLQFLFEYFSETQRNKGNFPGRFSGRQFSNSRSEMNVSTLELGDSALYLCASSRGTSGYEQYFGPGTRLTVT.